What follows is one TCR beta chain and its context. The CDR3 has 16 amino acids. Germline lookup yields CDR1 SGDLS and CDR2 YYNGEE. V lost 0 bases and J 5 bases, leaving 14 bases between the germline ends. The sample originates from a study of control samples from healthy donors and cancer patients. TCRdb's copy holds only in-frame clones and misses some; the assay was immunoSEQ multiplex PCR. The sample consists of approximately 160,000 clones, 92% of them appearing once. This chain uses TRBV9 with TRBJ2-2; either TRBD1 or TRBD2 may supply D (5 bases each). This clonotype was sampled from a woman aged 25-40 years in good health. Sequencing input: blood. CDR3 residues: CASSVGYLEGTGELFF. DNA of the CDR3: TGTGCCAGCAGCGTAGGGTATTTAGAGGGGACCGGGGAGCTGTTTTTT. The full variable domain, with the rest looked up from reference TRBV9 and TRBJ2-2, is DSGVTQTPKHLITATGQRVTLRCSPRSGDLSVYWYQQSLDQGLQFLIQYYNGEERAKGNILERFSAQQFPDLHSELNLSSLELGDSALYFCASSVGYLEGTGELFFGEGSRLTVL.